This is a list of T cell receptor beta chains from one sample in a study of cytomegalovirus exposure and HLA in healthy donors. The assay was immunoSEQ multiplex PCR, and TCRdb's table has in-frame clones only and misses some. The sample holds over 200,000 clones, over 75% seen once. Specimen: PBMCs. The receptors originated from a woman under 30 in good health and CMV-seropositive. CDR3s include the opening cysteine and the closing phenylalanine or tryptophan. The order of the fields is clone size, J gene, D gene, V gene, CDR3 DNA, CDR3 protein. A D gene is named only where the DNA matches it firmly. Rows give clone size only sometimes, using once, few, many, or a class for an expanded clone.

clone_size: .; j_call: TRBJ2-3; d_call: TRBD2; v_call: TRBV9; cdr3_nt: TGTGCCAGCAGCGTAGCCCCCCGGACTAGCGGGAGCAGTACGCAGTATTTT; cdr3_aa: CASSVAPRTSGSSTQYF
clone_size: few; j_call: TRBJ1-2; d_call: TRBD1; v_call: TRBV7-8; cdr3_nt: TGTGCCAGCAGCTGGGACAGGGGCTATGGCTACACCTTC; cdr3_aa: CASSWDRGYGYTF
clone_size: .; j_call: TRBJ2-7; d_call: TRBD2; v_call: TRBV7-2; cdr3_nt: TGTGCCAGCAGCCCCTTAGCGGGAGCCTACGAGCAGTACTTC; cdr3_aa: CASSPLAGAYEQYF
clone_size: .; j_call: TRBJ1-5; d_call: .; v_call: TRBV15; cdr3_nt: TGTGCCACCAGCAGAGACTTTCAGGAGGTGAAGCCCCAGCATTTT; cdr3_aa: CATSRDFQEVKPQHF
clone_size: .; j_call: TRBJ1-2; d_call: TRBD1; v_call: TRBV29-1; cdr3_nt: TGCAGCGTTGGTCTGGGACAGGGGGCGTATGGCTACACCTTC; cdr3_aa: CSVGLGQGAYGYTF
clone_size: .; j_call: TRBJ2-5; d_call: .; v_call: TRBV2; cdr3_nt: TGTGCCAGCAGTGAATTTCGACAGGCCCAAGAGACCCAGTACTTC; cdr3_aa: CASSEFRQAQETQYF
clone_size: .; j_call: TRBJ2-7; d_call: .; v_call: TRBV15; cdr3_nt: TGTGCCACCAGCAGGGCCGGACTCCTAAGGTACGAGCAGTACTTC; cdr3_aa: CATSRAGLLRYEQYF
clone_size: once; j_call: TRBJ2-1; d_call: .; v_call: TRBV19; cdr3_nt: TGTGCCAGTAGTATGTCGGGGAATGAGCAGTTCTTC; cdr3_aa: CASSMSGNEQFF
clone_size: .; j_call: TRBJ1-2; d_call: .; v_call: TRBV30; cdr3_nt: TGTGCCTGGAGTGTGGGGACTGGCTATGGCTACACCTTC; cdr3_aa: CAWSVGTGYGYTF
clone_size: once; j_call: TRBJ2-1; d_call: TRBD2; v_call: TRBV4-1; cdr3_nt: TGCGCCAGCAGCGGAATAGCGGGCCTTGAGCAGTTCTTC; cdr3_aa: CASSGIAGLEQFF
clone_size: .; j_call: TRBJ1-1; d_call: .; v_call: TRBV15; cdr3_nt: TGTGCCACCAGCAGGAGGATGCGACTCAGGGGTAGGAGCACTGAAGCTTTCTTT; cdr3_aa: CATSRRMRLRGRSTEAFF
clone_size: once; j_call: TRBJ2-4; d_call: .; v_call: TRBV14; cdr3_nt: TGTGCCAGCAGCCCCGGAGGGTCCATTCAGTACTTC; cdr3_aa: CASSPGGSIQYF
clone_size: .; j_call: TRBJ2-5; d_call: .; v_call: TRBV5-4; cdr3_nt: TGTGCCAGCAGCCCCAACAGGGTCCCCCAGGAGACCCAGTACTTC; cdr3_aa: CASSPNRVPQETQYF
clone_size: .; j_call: TRBJ1-1; d_call: TRBD1; v_call: TRBV4-1; cdr3_nt: TGCGCCAGCAGCCATCCACCCCGGGTGGACAGGGGGCTTGACACTGAAGCTTTCTTT; cdr3_aa: CASSHPPRVDRGLDTEAFF
clone_size: few; j_call: TRBJ1-2; d_call: .; v_call: TRBV30; cdr3_nt: TGTGCCTGGAACCCTGGAGGTGGCTACACCTTC; cdr3_aa: CAWNPGGGYTF